This TCR beta chain was identified in a study of T cells in localized non-small cell lung cancer. Germline CDR1 reads SGDLS; CDR2 reads YYNGEE. The CDR3 consists of 20 residues. With 4 bases clipped from V and 1 base from J, the junction kept 15 bases outside the gene matches. Data came from immunoSEQ multiplex PCR; TCRdb stores just in-frame clones and leaves some out. This sample has 23,000 or so clones; roughly nine tenths occur once, and the top ten carry 0.9% to 1.4%. Study-level findings and limits: There was an association of higher blood T cell density with longer overall survival. A median of roughly 50 of the top 100 tumor clones appeared in adjacent lung, which was paired and uninvolved. Maximal T cell clonality occurred in uninvolved adjacent lung, with tumor ranking below it. Analysis by sequencing included only one tumor region, so heterogeneity remains possible.

A note on this clone: Its target is unknown.

The TCR originated in a woman aged 40 to 75 with stage I lung adenocarcinoma. The starting material was peripheral blood, obtained before any cancer treatment. The chain couples TRBV9 to TRBJ2-3; 13 bases are shared with TRBD2. The CDR3 sequence is CASSPLYKRGTSGGTDTQYF. DNA for the CDR3: TGTGCCAGCAGCCCCCTGTACAAGAGGGGGACTAGCGGGGGCACAGATACGCAGTATTTT.